Presented here are 16 T cell receptor beta chains from one specimen sequenced in a study of blood T cell repertoires in COVID-19. The assay was immunoSEQ multiplex PCR, and TCRdb's table has in-frame clones only and misses some. Among approximately 170,000 clones listed, around four fifths were seen once. The sample consisted of peripheral blood. Receptors were obtained from a woman between 65 and 79 years old who had recovered from COVID-19.

The chain combines TRBV19 with TRBJ1-6; D is undetermined. The ends were cut back, 4 bases at V and 10 bases at J, with 14 bases in the middle. The germline V gene encodes CDR1 LNHDA and CDR2 SQIVND (reference sequence). The CDR3 totals 14 residues. The CDR3 DNA sequence: TGTGCCAGTAGTAAACGGGGAGAGGAGTCACCCCTCCACTTT. It codes for CASSKRGEESPLHF.

The chain is built from TRBV12-5 and TRBJ1-1; no definite D call. The V end lost 5 bases, the J end lost 5 bases, and 9 bases lay between the germline ends. The germline V gene has CDR1 LGHNT and CDR2 FRNRAP. This CDR3 comprises 12 residues. The CDR3 here is CASGPPRTEAFF. CDR3 nucleotide sequence: TGTGCTAGTGGTCCCCCCCGTACTGAAGCTTTCTTT.

This clone was seen only once. The rearrangement links TRBV6-5 to TRBJ2-7, with D perhaps TRBD1 (6 bases). The V gene lost 2 bases and the J gene lost 1 base, with 12 bases spanning the gap. The CDR3 is made up of 15 amino acids. The germline V gene has CDR1 MNHEY and CDR2 SVGAGI. In DNA, the CDR3 is TGTGCCAGCAGTTACGGGGCAGGGGAGTCCTACGAGCAGTACTTC. Its protein is CASSYGAGESYEQYF.

This chain joins TRBV7-6 and TRBJ2-3; the match to TRBD2 covers 16 bases. The CDR3 loop spans 17 amino acids. With 5 bases clipped from V and 2 bases from J, the junction kept 4 bases outside the gene matches. Germline values: CDR1 SGHVS, CDR2 FNYEAQ. The chain's CDR3 is CASSRGLAGGYTDTQYF. The CDR3 nucleotides are TGTGCCAGCAGCCGGGGACTAGCGGGGGGGTACACAGATACGCAGTATTTT.

V is TRBV21-1 and J is TRBJ1-6; no DNA check was done on the table's D call, TRBD1. TRBV21-1 is a pseudogene. The CDR3 spans 15 residues. CDR3 nucleotide sequence: TGTGCCAGCAGCAAAGGGGGGCCAGGGGGATCACCCCTCCACTTT. This translates into CASSKGGPGGSPLHF.

The chain uses TRBV5-1 and TRBJ2-1; 8 bases agree with TRBD2. Germline-derived CDR1 and CDR2 are SGHRS and YFSETQ. The V segment lost 4 bases and the J segment 5 bases; nucleotides outside the gene matches: 2. The CDR3 has 13 residues. CDR3 nucleotides: TGCGCCAGCAGCCCCGGGGGGGACAATGAGCAGTTCTTC. It specifies CASSPGGDNEQFF.

The V call is TRBV5-1, the J call TRBJ2-3; no clear D. The ends were cut back, 3 bases at V and 3 bases at J, with 5 bases in the middle. The CDR3 totals 12 residues. Germline V gives CDR1 SGHRS, CDR2 YFSETQ. CDR3 sequence: CASSSTTDTQYF. The CDR3 DNA sequence: TGCGCCAGCAGCTCGACTACAGATACGCAGTATTTT.

The V and J genes are TRBV9 and TRBJ2-7; possibly TRBD1 for D (6 bases). Germline V gene data show CDR1 as SGDLS and CDR2 as YYNGEE. V lost 4 bases and J lost 4, with 18 bases in between. This CDR3 comprises 15 residues. The CDR3 reads CASSPRWGPTYEQYF. The CDR3, as DNA: TGTGCCAGCAGCCCCAGGTGGGGGCCCACGTACGAGCAGTACTTC.

Only a few counts were recorded for this clone. This CDR3 is also generated by other DNA sequences in the sample. V and J are TRBV4-2 and TRBJ2-5; 11 bases agree with TRBD2. V was clipped by 4 bases and J by 1 base; unmatched bases: 2. Germline values: CDR1 LGHNA, CDR2 YNFKEQ. This CDR3 has 15 residues. This chain's CDR3 is CASSPGTSGQETQYF. The CDR3 region has the DNA TGTGCCAGCAGCCCCGGGACTAGCGGCCAAGAGACCCAGTACTTC.

The chain recombines TRBV15 with TRBJ1-5; no clear D gene. Germline CDR1 LNHNV, CDR2 YYDKDF (reference sequence). The CDR3 runs to 15 residues. V lost 1 base and J lost 2, with 9 bases in between. The chain's CDR3 is CATSRAPTGNQPQHF. The CDR3 bases are TGTGCCACCAGCAGAGCCCCAACAGGCAATCAGCCCCAGCATTTT.

V is TRBV5-1 and J is TRBJ1-2, with D uncertain. Trimming took off 0 bases at V and 6 bases at J, with 9 bases between the two ends. This CDR3 comprises 13 residues. Germline CDR1 is SGHRS and CDR2 is YFSETQ. Written as DNA, the CDR3 is TGCGCCAGCAGCTTGGCCCAGGTCCATGGCTACACCTTC. Its protein product is CASSLAQVHGYTF.

V is TRBV5-1 and J is TRBJ2-1, with 7 bases lining up with TRBD2. With V trimmed by 3 bases and J by 2 bases, 11 bases remained unmatched. Germline V CDR1 and CDR2: SGHRS, YFSETQ. This CDR3 is 17 amino acids long. The CDR3 DNA follows: TGCGCCAGCAGCTCGAGAGCCCTAGCGGTCCCCTACAATGAGCAGTTCTTC. This sequence encodes CASSSRALAVPYNEQFF.

J is TRBJ2-5 and V is TRBV18; a possible D gene is TRBD2 (6 bases). V lost 0 bases and J lost 5, with 13 bases in between. The CDR3 totals 15 residues. CDR1 is KGHSH and CDR2 is LQKENI in the germline V gene. In DNA, the CDR3 is TGTGCCAGCTCACCACCGGGTAGCGGCTGGGAGACCCAGTACTTC. This sequence encodes CASSPPGSGWETQYF.

V and J are TRBV7-2 and TRBJ2-1, with D tentatively TRBD1 (6 bases). From germline, CDR1 is SGHTA and CDR2 FQGNSA. The CDR3 runs to 14 residues. V was cut by 7 bases and J by 6 bases, with 16 bases left in between. The CDR3 protein is CASTLVGGLNEQFF. In DNA form, the CDR3 reads TGTGCCAGCACCCTGGTTGGGGGCCTCAATGAGCAGTTCTTC.

The V and J genes are TRBV30 and TRBJ1-1; the D is unclear. V lost 0 bases to trimming and J lost 0 bases, with 8 bases between them. Per the germline V gene, CDR1 is GTSNPN and CDR2 is SVGIG (reference sequence). The CDR3 covers 14 residues. The DNA for the CDR3 is TGTGCCTGGAGTGTGAGGCGGATGAACACTGAAGCTTTCTTT. It is translated as CAWSVRRMNTEAFF.

V gene TRBV6-5 combines with J gene TRBJ1-3, with D maybe TRBD1 (5 bases). The V gene's germline CDR1 is MNHEY and CDR2 SVGAGI. The CDR3 extends over 15 amino acids. V was pared by 0 bases and J by 2 bases, with 8 bases between. CDR3 in amino acids: CASSYSGRAGNTIYF. CDR3 nucleotide sequence: TGTGCCAGCAGTTACTCGGGCAGGGCTGGAAACACCATATATTTT.